This record concerns one TCR beta chain sequence. What it binds is unknown. The data are from a study of beta chain features in type 1 diabetes. Study findings and constraints: Type 1 diabetes patients had TCRB CDR3s that were shorter (moderately but significantly so) in all four CD4+ subsets. In the patient group, naive, central memory and Treg TCRB repertoires seemed more alike than in the healthy donor group.

V dropped 2 bases and J dropped 2 bases, with 13 bases sitting between them. The V gene's germline CDR1 is SGHTA and CDR2 FQGTGA. This CDR3 has 15 amino acids. Reverse transcribing all isolated RNA meant expressed TCRB transcripts were sequenced. Assay used: immunoSEQ multiplex PCR; TCRdb lists only in-frame clones, some missing. This table has tens of thousands of clones, about 64% appearing once. Every single donor gave one heparinised blood draw, and these averaged around 0.12 L. Purities over 98% were achieved in all sorted populations. The sequence derives from a woman aged 25 to 39 in good health. Sequencing was done on a sample of Tregs from blood. This chain uses TRBV7-3 with TRBJ2-7; D remains unclear. The CDR3 DNA sequence: TGTGCCAGCAGCTTACGTGCGGCTCCCCCCTACGAGCAGTACTTC. Its translation is CASSLRAAPPYEQYF.